Following are 29 T cell receptor beta chains from one sample sequenced in a study of identical twins. MiXCR, run by TCRdb on the 5' RACE reads, gives a single entry per CDR3 protein. The profile shows 400,000 to 550,000 distinct CDR3 sequences, around an eighth of them singletons. The same sample was also studied in work on yellow fever vaccine responses in identical twins.

Sequencing was carried out using CD4+ T cells sorted from blood. The receptors were sampled from a woman younger than 30 in good health.

This clonotype was counted once. This chain joins TRBV6-1 and TRBJ2-2, with 8 bases aligning to TRBD1. Germline CDR1 and CDR2: MNHNS and SASEGT. Unmatched junction bases numbered 6, after V lost 6 bases and J lost 6 bases. The CDR3 sequence is 14 residues long. In DNA, the CDR3 is TGTGCCAGCAGACCACAGGGGGTCCCCGGGGAGCTGTTTTTT. It translates to CASRPQGVPGELFF.

Ten or more counts support this clonotype. V gene TRBV12-3 or TRBV12-4 combines with J gene TRBJ2-6; D gene unclear. The length of the CDR3 is 14 residues. V shed 1 base and J shed 0 bases, with 1 base lying between them. CDR3 DNA sequence: TGTGCCAGCAGTTTAGACTCTGGGGCCAACGTCCTGACTTTC. Translated, it gives CASSLDSGANVLTF.

The CDR3 loop reads CSAFRGSPPYEQYF. The CDR3 nucleotides are TGCAGTGCTTTTCGCGGGAGTCCCCCCTACGAGCAGTACTTC. This chain connects TRBV20-1 to TRBJ2-7; 7 bases are shared with TRBD2. V shed 5 bases, J shed 2 bases, and the junction held 9 bases outside the gene matches. Looked up from germline, CDR1 is DFQATT and CDR2 is SNEGSKA (reference sequence). The CDR3 sequence is 14 residues long.

The gene calls are TRBV10-3 and TRBJ2-5; D may be TRBD1 (6 bases). This CDR3 has 13 amino acids. Deletions cut 8 bases from V and 5 bases from J, with 15 bases between. The germline V gene encodes CDR1 ENHRY and CDR2 SYGVKD. The CDR3 protein is CAIQTGSGETQYF. The CDR3 DNA reads as TGTGCCATCCAGACAGGCTCAGGGGAGACCCAGTACTTC.

This clonotype turned up a few times. The chain employs TRBV3-1 and TRBJ2-7; TRBD2 aligns across 8 bases. V lost 4 bases to trimming and J lost 0 bases; unmatched junction nucleotides: 8. Germline values: CDR1 LGHDT, CDR2 YNNKEL (reference sequence). The CDR3 consists of 16 residues. CDR3 residues: CASSPAGGSLSYEQYF. Here the CDR3 DNA reads TGTGCCAGCAGCCCGGCGGGGGGCTCACTCTCCTACGAGCAGTACTTC.

J is TRBJ2-6 and V is TRBV5-6; D assignment may be TRBD1 or TRBD2 (5 bases each). V was cut by 4 bases and J by 1 base, with 12 bases left in between. This CDR3 spans 16 amino acids. Germline CDR1 reads SGHDT; CDR2 reads YYEEEE. CDR3 sequence: CASSPWGRSGANVLTF. The CDR3 nucleotides are TGTGCCAGCAGCCCCTGGGGGAGATCTGGGGCCAACGTCCTGACTTTC.

This clonotype was seen many times. The CDR3 coding sequence is TGTGCCAGCAGTTTGGCGCAGGGCCCCACTGAAGCTTTCTTT. Amino acid sequence: CASSLAQGPTEAFF. The chain joins TRBV12-3 or TRBV12-4 to TRBJ1-1; maybe TRBD1 (5 bases). The CDR3 spans 14 residues. The V and J ends lost 3 bases and 4 bases respectively, with 12 bases between them.

This clonotype came up a few times. The J gene is TRBJ2-1, the V gene TRBV5-6; no clear D. This CDR3 spans 12 amino acids. V lost 2 bases, J lost 10 bases, and 10 bases lay in between. Germline V lookup: CDR1 SGHDT, CDR2 YYEEEE. In DNA, the CDR3 is TGTGCCAGCAGCTTAAGGGCGCAGGAGCAGTTCTTC. Its protein is CASSLRAQEQFF.

This clonotype was seen many times. The chain combines TRBV12-3 or TRBV12-4 with TRBJ2-7; D is uncertain. Trimming cost V 3 bases and J 6 bases, with 9 bases left between them. The CDR3 sequence is 12 residues long. CDR3 amino acids: CASSLSSREQYF. In nucleotides, the CDR3 is TGTGCCAGCAGTTTGAGCTCCCGCGAGCAGTACTTC.

This clonotype showed up just a few times. The chain links TRBV27 to TRBJ2-1, with 11 positions matching TRBD1. CDR1 and CDR2 from the germline V gene are MNHEY and SMNVEV (reference sequence). Trimming at V came to 5 bases and at J to 4 bases, leaving 7 bases not matched to a gene. The CDR3 runs to 16 residues. In nucleotides, the CDR3 is TGTGCCAGCAGTCAGAACGGACAGGGGGCTTACAATGAGCAGTTCTTC. Translating gives CASSQNGQGAYNEQFF.

This clonotype was counted a few times. V and J are TRBV9 and TRBJ2-5, with TRBD2 matching over 8 bases. Trimming at V came to 0 bases and at J to 4 bases, leaving 5 bases not matched to a gene. The germline CDR1 and CDR2 sequences are SGDLS and YYNGEE. This CDR3 comprises 15 residues. CDR3 DNA sequence: TGTGCCAGCAGCGTAGCTCCCGGGGGGGGAGAGACCCAGTACTTC. It translates to CASSVAPGGGETQYF.

Turning to this clonotype: The junction departs from germline at one end; a sequencing error may be responsible. V usage is TRBV2 and J usage is TRBJ2-7; D might be TRBD1 or TRBD2, each matching 6 bases. Germline V CDR1 and CDR2: SNHLY, FYNNEI. This CDR3 region has 14 residues. CDR3 in DNA: TGTGCCAGCAGGGAAGAGGGGGGTGGCTACGAGCAGTACTTC. Translation: CASREEGGGYEQYF. Looking up the rest from reference TRBV2 and TRBJ2-7 gives the full variable domain: EPEVTQTPSHQVTQMGQEVILRCVPISNHLYFYWYRQILGQKVEFLVSFYNNEISEKSEIFDDQFSVERPDGSNFTLKIRSTKLEDSAMYFCASREEGGGYEQYFGPGTRLTVT.

The table lists this clonotype with a few counts. This chain connects TRBV19 to TRBJ2-3; D possibly corresponds to TRBD1 (6 bases). V was clipped by 8 bases and J by 6 bases, with 21 bases between them. CDR3 length: 15 amino acids. Germline V gives CDR1 LNHDA, CDR2 SQIVND (reference sequence). CDR3 bases: TGTGCCAGTCGCGCCCGACAGGTCCTCACGGATACGCAGTATTTT. It translates to CASRARQVLTDTQYF. Full variable domain (remainder filled in from reference TRBV19 and TRBJ2-3): DGGITQSPKYLFRKEGQNVTLSCEQNLNHDAMYWYRQDPGQGLRLIYYSQIVNDFQKGDIAEGYSVSREKKESFPLTVTSAQKNPTAFYLCASRARQVLTDTQYFGPGTRLTVL.

This clonotype appeared a few times. The chain has TRBV7-9 and TRBJ2-3; no definite D call. V lost 3 bases, J lost 2 bases, and 9 bases lay in between. CDR3 length: 14 amino acids. Germline CDR1 reads SEHNR; CDR2 reads FQNEAQ (reference sequence). CDR3 in amino acids: CASSFYTYTDTQYF. For the CDR3, the DNA is TGTGCCAGCAGCTTCTACACCTACACAGATACGCAGTATTTT.

In DNA, the CDR3 is TGTGCCAGCTCACTAAGCCCCGTGCCGGCAGGGCAAGAGACCCAGTACTTC. This codes for CASSLSPVPAGQETQYF. The V call is TRBV18, the J call TRBJ2-5, with D tentatively TRBD1 (5 bases). V was shortened by 4 bases and J by 2 bases, with 20 bases between the two germline ends. The CDR3 loop spans 17 amino acids. Germline assignment: CDR1 KGHSH and CDR2 LQKENI.

The table lists this clonotype with a few counts. The rearrangement uses TRBV29-1 and TRBJ1-1; maybe TRBD1 (6 bases). Germline V gene lookup returns CDR1 SQVTM and CDR2 ANQGSEA. CDR3 length: 11 residues. Trimming took off 1 base at V and 8 bases at J, with 8 bases between the two ends. The CDR3 sequence: CSVEGGGEAFF. The CDR3, as DNA: TGCAGCGTTGAAGGAGGGGGGGAAGCTTTCTTT.

The chain links TRBV30 to TRBJ2-5; D unresolved. CDR3 size: 12 residues. Per germline, CDR1 GTSNPN and CDR2 SVGIG (reference sequence). Trimming cost V 0 bases and J 5 bases, with 7 bases left between them. The CDR3 nucleotides are TGTGCCTGGAGTGTAGTTTGGGAGACCCAGTACTTC. Translated: CAWSVVWETQYF.

Concerning this clonotype itself: It may be a read error: a sequence one base away is much more abundant. The V and J genes are TRBV5-6 and TRBJ2-1, with 9 bases identical to TRBD2. Germline V gives CDR1 SGHDT, CDR2 YYEEEE. This CDR3 region has 16 residues. As DNA, the CDR3 is TGTGCCAGCAGCCCCCTAGCGGGGAGCTCCTACGATGAGCAGTTCTTC. This gives the protein CASSPLAGSSYDEQFF.

Ten or more counts support this clonotype. This chain connects TRBV5-1 to TRBJ2-1; TRBD1 aligns across 11 bases. The CDR3 is 14 amino acids. Germline assignment: CDR1 SGHRS and CDR2 YFSETQ. V lost 0 bases, J lost 10 bases, and 3 bases stayed unmatched. CDR3 residues: CASSLEGQGEEQFF. In DNA, the CDR3 is TGCGCCAGCAGCTTGGAGGGACAGGGGGAGGAGCAGTTCTTC. The whole variable domain, filled in from reference TRBV5-1 and TRBJ2-1, reads KAGVTQTPRYLIKTRGQQVTLSCSPISGHRSVSWYQQTPGQGLQFLFEYFSETQRNKGNFPGRFSGRQFSNSRSEMNVSTLELGDSALYLCASSLEGQGEEQFFGPGTRLTVL.

CDR3 bases: TGTGCCAGTAGTAGTGACGCCCCCCACGAGCAGTACTTC. Encoded protein: CASSSDAPHEQYF. The rearrangement links TRBV19 to TRBJ2-7; D is ambiguous. The V gene lost 4 bases and the J gene lost 5 bases, with 12 bases spanning the gap. This CDR3 comprises 13 residues. Germline V gene data show CDR1 as LNHDA and CDR2 as SQIVND (reference sequence).

This clonotype was seen only a few times. The genes are TRBV6-5 and TRBJ2-5, with D tentatively TRBD1 (5 bases). V lost 2 bases and J 1 base, leaving 8 bases between the germline ends. The CDR3 loop spans 14 amino acids. In germline, CDR1 is MNHEY, CDR2 SVGAGI. CDR3 coding DNA: TGTGCCAGCAGTTACGTTGGGGCCCAAGAGACCCAGTACTTC. Protein: CASSYVGAQETQYF.

J is TRBJ2-2 and V is TRBV7-2; D perhaps matches TRBD2 (5 bases). Looked up from germline, CDR1 is SGHTA and CDR2 is FQGNSA. CDR3 length equals 15 residues. V was clipped by 4 bases and J by 6 bases, with 15 bases between them. CDR3: CASSSRIRRAGELFF. The CDR3 bases are TGTGCCAGCAGCTCCCGGATTAGGCGGGCCGGGGAGCTGTTTTTT.

This clonotype was counted between two and nine times. The chain combines TRBV20-1 with TRBJ2-6; TRBD2 is a possible D gene (6 bases). There are 17 residues in the CDR3. CDR1 and CDR2 from the germline V gene are DFQATT and SNEGSKA (reference sequence). V lost 3 bases, J lost 0 bases, and 15 bases lay in between. CDR3 coding DNA: TGCAGTGCTAGCCGGACGGGGGTTAGCTCTGGGGCCAACGTCCTGACTTTC. As protein: CSASRTGVSSGANVLTF.

The chain links TRBV6-1 to TRBJ2-7; D not certain. Per germline, CDR1 MNHNS and CDR2 SASEGT. V was pared by 8 bases and J by 3 bases, with 17 bases between. The CDR3 is 14 residues long. The CDR3 spells CASWSRTENYEQYF. CDR3 DNA sequence: TGTGCCAGCTGGAGTAGAACAGAAAACTACGAGCAGTACTTC.

This clonotype was recorded at least ten times. V gene TRBV10-3 combines with J gene TRBJ1-6; 9 bases are a match to TRBD1. Germline V gene lookup returns CDR1 ENHRY and CDR2 SYGVKD. The CDR3 spans 14 residues. V was clipped by 6 bases and J by 7 bases; unmatched bases: 4. CDR3 nucleotide sequence: TGTGCCATCAGGGGGGACAGGGCCAATTCACCCCTCCACTTT. It encodes CAIRGDRANSPLHF.

This clonotype was observed a few times. The rearrangement joins TRBV6-2 or TRBV6-3 to TRBJ2-2; D is possibly TRBD2 (6 bases). This CDR3 contains 18 residues. Trimming left V 0 bases short and J 0 bases short, with 14 bases between. Germline V gene lookup returns CDR1 MNHEY and CDR2 SVGEGT. CDR3 loop: CASSYSSAGLPNTGELFF. Here the CDR3 DNA reads TGTGCCAGCAGTTACTCGAGTGCTGGACTACCGAACACCGGGGAGCTGTTTTTT.

At least ten counts were recorded for this clonotype. The genes are TRBV6-1 and TRBJ2-5; D might be TRBD1 (5 bases). Trimming left V 6 bases short and J 4 bases short, with 15 bases between. This CDR3 is 14 amino acids long. Germline values: CDR1 MNHNS, CDR2 SASEGT. CDR3 sequence: CASRRQLTAETQYF. CDR3 bases: TGTGCCAGCAGGAGACAGCTTACGGCAGAGACCCAGTACTTC.

Concerning this clonotype: The junction does not match germline at one end; this may be a read error. The chain couples TRBV20-1 to TRBJ2-1, with 8 nucleotides matching TRBD1. This CDR3 has 15 amino acids. Germline V lookup: CDR1 DFQATT, CDR2 SNEGSKA (reference sequence). The CDR3 DNA sequence: TGCAGTGATAGATACCGGACAGGGCCCTACAATGAGCAGTTCTTC. Protein sequence: CSDRYRTGPYNEQFF.

The table lists this clonotype with a few counts. The chain carries TRBV30 and TRBJ2-7; TRBD1 or TRBD2 may be the D gene (5 bases each). Looked up from germline, CDR1 is GTSNPN and CDR2 is SVGIG (reference sequence). Deletions cut 5 bases from V and 7 bases from J, with 24 bases between. This CDR3 has 15 residues. CDR3 residues: CAWGQTGISSGEQYF. As DNA, the CDR3 is TGTGCCTGGGGCCAGACCGGGATATCGTCAGGGGAGCAGTACTTC.